The sequence of this TCR beta chain was determined in a study of cytomegalovirus exposure and HLA in healthy donors (dated by TCRdb to the late 2010s). About the study as a whole: An earlier analysis of approximately 640 of the donors reported more than 250 Gb of sequence data and more than 90 million unique TCR beta sequences from about 179 million T cells. Rather than drawing on any new phenotypic data, the later analysis identified candidate immune exposures from TCR beta sequences and the way those sequences occurred across donors. In an earlier analysis of 587 of the donors, high-throughput TCR beta sequencing was used to judge whether each TCR beta V gene segment behaved as functional or pseudogenic. Along with the roughly 700-subject first cohort, a separate validation cohort of over a hundred different subjects was used. Of the roughly 420 genotyped donors, less than 85% were placed in the genetic ancestry cluster associated with self-reported Caucasian donors. The study aimed to test whether cataloging public T cell receptors could reveal signatures of past pathogen exposure. All discovery cohort repertoires had been generated on a single sequencing platform. On average, around 240,000 unique TCR beta nucleotide sequences were sequenced per donor among several hundred genotyped donors of the cohort, with roughly 18% of those sequences being non-productive. The study used immunosequencing to profile the T cell repertoires of more than 650 subjects and linked those repertoires to cytomegalovirus serostatus. Roughly 5 DR-DQ haplotypes were handled as single units for association and clustering, since linkage in the cohort was strong. A later genetic analysis took genome-wide SNP genotypes for about 55% of the 666 donors and used that subset as a discovery cohort. Donor age, sex, ethnicity and CMV serostatus were compiled together with the repertoire data. To predict cytomegalovirus infection status, the study brought together high-throughput TCR immunosequencing, statistical association of individual TCRs with disease status, and machine learning. An early release covering about 600 HLA-typed donors comprised about 290 gigabases of sequencing data and approximately 85 million unique TCR sequences. To study patterns of TCR occurrence, a later analysis re-analyzed previously published TCR beta repertoires from 650 to 750 donors and added high-resolution HLA genotyping. HLA typing covered class I and class II loci at four-digit resolution. Typing coverage differed by locus: A, B, C, DRB1 and DQB1 were typed in roughly 620-630 donors, DQA1 in 500 to 550, DPA1 in some 570, and DPB1 in 450 to 490. General findings and caveats noted by the study authors: Immune exposure information for the cohort was limited to CMV serostatus. In vitro tests confirmed that a few of the cytomegalovirus-associated TCR beta chains recognize cytomegalovirus antigens. Because counts were too low, seventeen rarely observed V segments, including chromosome 9 orphons, were left out of the earlier analysis of approximately 580 of the donors. Because some donors lacked HLA typing at each locus, the association tests relied only on the typed subset. The authors suggested that the approach could potentially be generalized to other disease states and immunological phenotypes. At a false discovery rate of 0.05, a later analysis linked 16,951 TCR beta sequences to specific HLA alleles. According to a later genetic analysis, donors in an Asian-associated ancestry cluster had fewer N-insertions in productive TCRs than the approximately 670-donor mean. An earlier analysis of some 590 of the donors showed that most TCR beta V segments appeared in productive rearrangements either about 90% or about 30% of the time, which broadly matched IMGT annotations. In a later analysis, most CMV-associated TCR beta chains were found to appear HLA-restricted, with HLA associations seemingly driven largely by CMV exposure. A total of fewer than 200 TCR beta chains were listed by the study as associated with cytomegalovirus. Strong co-occurrence of HLA alleles, especially DR and DQ, made assigning TCR associations to individual alleles difficult. A cluster of highly shared sequence variants was judged likely to be a technical artifact of the sequencing pipeline. An association between a missense DCLRE1C variant and V-gene and J-gene trimming of TCR beta chains was found in a later genetic analysis and replicated in an independent cohort. While some public TCRs were present in many individuals, most TCR sequences turned up only very rarely across donors. In a later analysis, TCR association rates were found to vary across HLA loci, with the most associated TCRs seen for DRB1 alleles and the fewest for HLA-C alleles. The cohort was sequenced for TCR beta chains only, and without alpha or paired-chain data the features that could be detected were limited. The 87-base-pair reads could not distinguish some IMGT-functional V segments, including TRBV6-2 and TRBV6-3, so those segments were excluded. Compared with equally common non-associated chains, HLA-associated TCR beta chains in a later analysis were more clonally expanded and had lower generation probabilities. Roughly uniform sequencing depth across donors was assumed in presence/absence analyses, although this assumption may not hold. Linkage disequilibrium might explain the correlated functional status among segregating V segments, but an unknown experimental factor could not be excluded. A further reported finding was that TCR beta sequences accurately predicted the HLA-A and HLA-B alleles for most subjects in the first cohort. In both the original and validation cohorts, the classifier was reported to diagnose cytomegalovirus status with high specificity and sensitivity. In a later analysis, several top co-occurrence clusters were reported to appear linked to parvovirus B19, influenza, CMV and Epstein-Barr virus.

The method behind the library was the immunoSEQ multiplex PCR assay. For the multiplex PCR, a mixture combining 60 forward primers for TCR Vbeta segments and 13 reverse primers for TCR Jbeta segments was used. A multiplex PCR assay on genomic DNA amplified the CDR3 region of rearranged TCR beta genes. On the Illumina HiSeq System, the amplified TCR beta libraries were sequenced as 87-base-pair reads. Per the original workflow: A later analysis counted approximately 74 million unique TCR beta chains across the roughly 700 repertoires, and approximately 11 million of these chains were shared by at least two donors. A nearest-neighbor algorithm error-corrected the raw reads and collapsed the reads into unique sequences, merging closely related sequences to remove PCR and sequencing errors. Alignment of CDR3 sequences to IMGT reference sequences was used to assign V, D and J gene segments. For a sequence to be retained, a match of at least six nucleotides to both a V gene segment and a J gene segment was required. Rearrangements were classified as productive when the CDR3 lacked stop codons and remained in frame with V and J, and all other rearrangements were classified as non-productive. CDR3 was defined by IMGT convention, running from the second conserved V-encoded cysteine to the conserved J-encoded phenylalanine. The earlier analysis of about 560 of the donors excluded any sequence lacking an unambiguous match to a single V gene segment. An earlier analysis of fewer than 650 of the donors classified V segments as functional when productive rearrangements were above 56.7% and as segregating when the standard deviation between donors was above 5%. A statistical classification framework was developed to diagnose cytomegalovirus status using the catalog of TCR beta chain sequences. In a later analysis, V and J genes were assigned by comparing TCR nucleotide sequences against IMGT/GENE-DB human TR gene sequences. The TCRdist pipeline was used in a later analysis to assign CDR3 sequences and most-parsimonious VDJ recombination scenarios. In a later analysis, each TCR beta chain was defined by its CDR3 amino acid sequence together with its V-gene family, and reads without a unique V-gene family were excluded. A later analysis removed several hundred highly shared, low-generation-probability nucleotide sequences to deal with suspected cross-contamination and a sequencing artifact. In a later analysis, a clonal expansion index for each public chain was calculated from normalized within-repertoire ranks of inferred template counts. Generation probabilities in a later analysis came from a VDJ recombination model fitted to out-of-frame rearrangements, and those results were checked against IGoR. A later analysis scored TCR-TCR, TCR-HLA and TCR-CMV co-occurrence with hypergeometric tests, applying a repertoire-size bias correction to TCR pairs. False discovery rates were estimated in a later analysis by permuting HLA or CMV assignments 20 times. In a later analysis, co-occurring TCRs were grouped with DBSCAN, and TCRdist sequence similarity was added when clustering was performed within HLA-allele-positive subsets. For co-occurrence clustering, repertoires with fewer than 30,000 or more than 120,000 public chains were excluded, along with four to six repertoires with anomalous nucleotide sharing. TCRdb re-hosts the immuneACCESS table, in-frame sequences only. Its copies lack some clones; in the studies checked, an unresolved V gene accounts for under half of them, and the cause for the rest is not known. That table furnishes V, J and clone size, whereas the DNA furnished D and trimming. The sample table shows 150,000 to 200,000 clones, and just under 80% are seen once. Approximately 5.4% of the sample is taken by the ten largest.

With regard to this clone: Its recognized antigen is unknown. One base away there is no much larger clone; base qualities are not given.

The CDR3 has 13 amino acids, counting the end cysteine and phenylalanine. Here the CDR3 DNA is all that survives: 39 bases in frame from base 1. Relative to germline, V is missing 0 bases and J is missing 5 bases, with 2 bases of the junction outside any gene match. The cohort was made up of approximately 670 healthy bone marrow donors. Cohort members were all nominally healthy when sampled, although unrecorded immune exposures were likely present. The donor tested CMV seropositive, placing the donor among the 250 to 300 seropositive members of the cohort. A peripheral blood sample was provided by each donor, and peripheral blood mononuclear cells were used for TCR beta sequencing. The Qiagen DNeasy Blood Extraction Kit was used to extract genomic DNA from the blood cell samples.

This receptor chain uses TRBV5-7 and TRBJ2-7, and 7 junctional nucleotides match TRBD2. TRBV5-7 is reported as an ORF; its role is uncertain. Sequencing input: PBMCs. The source is a woman aged 25 to 39 in good health and CMV-seropositive. The encoded CDR3 is CASSLAAGDEQYF. Here is the DNA: TGTGCCAGCAGCTTGGCTGCGGGGGACGAGCAGTACTTC.